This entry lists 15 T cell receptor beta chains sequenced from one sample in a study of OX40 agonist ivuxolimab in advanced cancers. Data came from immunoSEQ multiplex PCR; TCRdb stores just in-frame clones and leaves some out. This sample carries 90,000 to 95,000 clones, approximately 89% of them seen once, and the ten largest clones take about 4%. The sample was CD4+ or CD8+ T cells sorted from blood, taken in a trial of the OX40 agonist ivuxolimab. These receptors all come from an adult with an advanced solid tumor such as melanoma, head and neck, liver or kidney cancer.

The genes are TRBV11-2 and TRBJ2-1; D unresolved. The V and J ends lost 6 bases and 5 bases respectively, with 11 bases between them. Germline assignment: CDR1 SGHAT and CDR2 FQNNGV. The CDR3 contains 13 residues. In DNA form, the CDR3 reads TGTGCCAGCAGTCTAAGACGGGACAATGAGCAGTTCTTC. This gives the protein CASSLRRDNEQFF.

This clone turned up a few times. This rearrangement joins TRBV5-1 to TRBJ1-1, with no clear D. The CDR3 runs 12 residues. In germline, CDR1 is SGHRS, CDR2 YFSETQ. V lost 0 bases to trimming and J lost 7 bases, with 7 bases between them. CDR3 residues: CASSLDVGEAFF. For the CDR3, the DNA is TGCGCCAGCAGCTTGGATGTTGGTGAAGCTTTCTTT.

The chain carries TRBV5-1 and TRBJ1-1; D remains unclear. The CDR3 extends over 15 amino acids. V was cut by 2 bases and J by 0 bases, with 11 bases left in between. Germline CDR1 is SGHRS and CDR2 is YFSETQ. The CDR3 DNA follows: TGCGCCAGCAGCTTTGCGATGGCGGTGAACACTGAAGCTTTCTTT. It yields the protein CASSFAMAVNTEAFF.

CDR3 sequence reads: CASSLEGAGGYTF. The CDR3 bases are TGCGCCAGCAGCTTGGAAGGGGCAGGAGGCTACACCTTC. This chain connects TRBV5-1 to TRBJ1-2; tentatively, D is TRBD1 (5 bases). Looked up from germline, CDR1 is SGHRS and CDR2 is YFSETQ. The CDR3 covers 13 residues. Trimming left V 0 bases short and J 8 bases short, with 11 bases between.

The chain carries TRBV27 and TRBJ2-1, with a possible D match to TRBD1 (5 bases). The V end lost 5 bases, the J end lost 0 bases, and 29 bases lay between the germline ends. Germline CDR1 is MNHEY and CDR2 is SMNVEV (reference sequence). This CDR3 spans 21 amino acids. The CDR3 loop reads CASSPLSGPLRQFSSYNEQFF. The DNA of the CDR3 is TGTGCCAGCAGTCCCCTCTCGGGCCCCTTAAGACAGTTCTCCTCCTACAATGAGCAGTTCTTC.

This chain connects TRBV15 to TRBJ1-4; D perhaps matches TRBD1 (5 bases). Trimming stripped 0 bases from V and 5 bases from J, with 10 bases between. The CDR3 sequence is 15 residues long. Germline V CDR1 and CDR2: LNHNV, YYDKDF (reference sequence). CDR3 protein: CATSRDRGLNEKLFF. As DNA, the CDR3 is TGTGCCACCAGCAGAGATCGGGGGTTAAATGAAAAACTGTTTTTT. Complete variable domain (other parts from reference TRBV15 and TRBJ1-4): DAMVIQNPRYQVTQFGKPVTLSCSQTLNHNVMYWYQQKSSQAPKLLFHYYDKDFNNEADTPDNFQSRRPNTSFCFLDIRSPGLGDTAMYLCATSRDRGLNEKLFFGSGTQLSVL.

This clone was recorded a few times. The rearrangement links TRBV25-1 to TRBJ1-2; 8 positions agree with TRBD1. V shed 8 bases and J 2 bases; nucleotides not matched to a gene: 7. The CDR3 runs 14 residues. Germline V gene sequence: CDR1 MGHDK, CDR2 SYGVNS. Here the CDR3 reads CASRAGGSNYGYTF. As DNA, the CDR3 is TGTGCCAGCCGCGCAGGGGGCTCGAACTATGGCTACACCTTC.

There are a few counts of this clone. The CDR3 nucleotides are TGTGCCAGCAGCCCAAGGCGGGCTAGCTCTCCCCGGTGGTTCTTC. Its translation: CASSPRRASSPRWFF. V gene TRBV7-2 combines with J gene TRBJ2-1; weak D call: TRBD2 (5 bases). The germline V and J ends were trimmed by 5 bases and 15 bases, with 26 bases remaining between them. This CDR3 is 15 amino acids long. CDR1 SGHTA and CDR2 FQGNSA come from the germline V gene. The complete variable domain, with remaining parts taken from reference TRBV7-2 and TRBJ2-1, reads GAGVSQSPSNKVTEKGKDVELRCDPISGHTALYWYRQSLGQGLEFLIYFQGNSAPDKSGLPSDRFSAERTGGSVSTLTIQRTQQEDSAVYLCASSPRRASSPRWFFGPGTRLTVL.

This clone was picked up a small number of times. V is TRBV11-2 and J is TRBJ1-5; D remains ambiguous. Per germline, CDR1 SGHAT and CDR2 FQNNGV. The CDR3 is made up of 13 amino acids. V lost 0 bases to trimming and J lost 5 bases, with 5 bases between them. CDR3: CASSLESYQPQHF. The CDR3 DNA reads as TGTGCCAGCAGCTTAGAAAGTTATCAGCCCCAGCATTTT.

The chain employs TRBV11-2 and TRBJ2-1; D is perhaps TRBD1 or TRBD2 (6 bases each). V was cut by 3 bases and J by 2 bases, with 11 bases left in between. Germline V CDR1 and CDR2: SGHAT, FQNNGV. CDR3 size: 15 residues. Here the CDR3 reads CASSFGGGTYNEQFF. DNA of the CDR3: TGTGCCAGCAGCTTCGGGGGCGGGACCTACAATGAGCAGTTCTTC.

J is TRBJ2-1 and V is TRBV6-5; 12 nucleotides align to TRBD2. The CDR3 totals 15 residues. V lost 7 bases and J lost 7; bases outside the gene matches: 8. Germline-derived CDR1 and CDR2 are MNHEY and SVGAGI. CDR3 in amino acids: CASTKTGTSGNEQFF. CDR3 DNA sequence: TGTGCCAGCACCAAAACCGGGACTAGCGGGAATGAGCAGTTCTTC.

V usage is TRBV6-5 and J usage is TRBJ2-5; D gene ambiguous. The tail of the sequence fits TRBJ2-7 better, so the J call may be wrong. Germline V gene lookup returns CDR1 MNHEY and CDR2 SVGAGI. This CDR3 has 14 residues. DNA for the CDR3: TGTGCCAGCAGCCCCGCCGGCAGCTCCTACGAGCAGTACTTC. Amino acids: CASSPAGSSYEQYF.

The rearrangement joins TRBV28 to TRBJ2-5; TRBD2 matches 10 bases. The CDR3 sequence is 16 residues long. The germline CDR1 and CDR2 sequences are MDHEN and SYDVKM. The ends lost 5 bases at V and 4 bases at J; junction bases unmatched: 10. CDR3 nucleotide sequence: TGTGCCAGCAGTGCTAGCGGGAGTAATAGAAGAGAGACCCAGTACTTC. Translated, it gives CASSASGSNRRETQYF.

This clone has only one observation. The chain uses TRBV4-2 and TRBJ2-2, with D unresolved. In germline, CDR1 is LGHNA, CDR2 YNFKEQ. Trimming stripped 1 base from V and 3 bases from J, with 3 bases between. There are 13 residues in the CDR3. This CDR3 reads CASSQGYTGELFF. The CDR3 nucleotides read TGTGCCAGCAGCCAAGGGTACACCGGGGAGCTGTTTTTT.

The CDR3 spells CSPPITGGPTYEQYV. The CDR3 region has the DNA TGCAGCCCGCCTATTACGGGGGGGCCTACCTACGAGCAGTACGTC. V and J are TRBV29-1 and TRBJ2-7, with 8 bases identical to TRBD2. The V and J ends lost 8 bases and 2 bases, in that order; junction bases with no gene match: 14. Germline CDR1 SQVTM, CDR2 ANQGSEA. CDR3 length: 15 amino acids.